This T cell receptor beta chain was identified during a study of shared clonotypes between healthy human individuals. Overall study results and limits: Shared clonotypes: approximately 4.5% naive CD4, around 3.5% naive CD8, 2.3% memory CD4, 0.35% to 0.5% memory CD8.

J lost 5 bases, V lost 6 bases, and 5 bases had no gene match. The CDR3 sequence is 13 residues long. Germline values: CDR1 WNHNN, CDR2 SYGVQD (reference sequence). As to this clone: The target antigen is unknown. This sample also contains other DNA sequences that code for the same CDR3.

The naive CD8 fraction comprised CD45RO-negative cells positively selected for CCR7 and excluded terminally differentiated effector memory CD45RA+ cells. Sequencing used immunoSEQ multiplex PCR; TCRdb keeps in-frame clones, though not all of them. This sample has about 2 million clones, with about 94% found just once. The source material was naive CD8+ T cells sorted from blood. The clonotype originates from a man aged 18-30 years in good health. The chain uses TRBV10-1 and TRBJ2-7, with 9 bases that match TRBD1. The CDR3 sequence is CASSTGTGNEQYF. CDR3 DNA sequence: TGCGCCAGCAGCACCGGGACAGGGAACGAGCAGTACTTC.